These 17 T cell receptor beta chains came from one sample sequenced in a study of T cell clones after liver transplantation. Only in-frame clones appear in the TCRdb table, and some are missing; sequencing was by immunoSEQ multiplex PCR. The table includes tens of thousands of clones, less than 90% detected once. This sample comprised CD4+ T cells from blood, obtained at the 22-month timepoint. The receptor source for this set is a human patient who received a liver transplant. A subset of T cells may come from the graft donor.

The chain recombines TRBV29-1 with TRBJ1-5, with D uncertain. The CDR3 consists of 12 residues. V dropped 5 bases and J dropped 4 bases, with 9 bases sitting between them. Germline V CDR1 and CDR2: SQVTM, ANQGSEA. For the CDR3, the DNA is TGCAGCGTTCAGGACGGGAATCAGCCCCAGCATTTT. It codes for CSVQDGNQPQHF. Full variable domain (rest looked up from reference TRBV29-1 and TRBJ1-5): SAVISQKPSRDICQRGTSLTIQCQVDSQVTMMFWYRQQPGQSLTLIATANQGSEATYESGFVIDKFPISRPNLTFSTLTVSNMSPEDSSIYLCSVQDGNQPQHFGDGTRLSIL.

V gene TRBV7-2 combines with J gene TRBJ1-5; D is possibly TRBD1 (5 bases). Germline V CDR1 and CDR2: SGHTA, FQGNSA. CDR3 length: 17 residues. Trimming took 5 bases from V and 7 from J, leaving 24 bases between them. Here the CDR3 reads CASSPQGPQRGGQPQHF. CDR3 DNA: TGTGCCAGCAGCCCGCAGGGACCGCAGAGGGGTGGCCAGCCCCAGCATTTT.

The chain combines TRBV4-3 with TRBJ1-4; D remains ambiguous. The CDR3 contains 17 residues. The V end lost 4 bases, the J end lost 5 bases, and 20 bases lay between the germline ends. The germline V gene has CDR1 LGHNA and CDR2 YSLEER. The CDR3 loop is CASSPVGSVGNNEKLFF. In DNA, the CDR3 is TGCGCCAGCAGCCCTGTTGGGAGCGTCGGGAACAATGAAAAACTGTTTTTT.

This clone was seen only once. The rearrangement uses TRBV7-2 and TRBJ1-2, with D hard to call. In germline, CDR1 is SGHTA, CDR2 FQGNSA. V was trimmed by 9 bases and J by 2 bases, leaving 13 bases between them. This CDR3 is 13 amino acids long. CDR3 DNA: TGTGCCAGTAGCCCCGGACCCAACTATGGCTACACCTTC. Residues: CASSPGPNYGYTF.

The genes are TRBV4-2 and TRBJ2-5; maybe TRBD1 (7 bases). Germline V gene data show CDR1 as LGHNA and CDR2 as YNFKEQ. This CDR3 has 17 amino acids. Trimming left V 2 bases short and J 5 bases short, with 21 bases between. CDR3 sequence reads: CASSQQLDRRGWETQYF. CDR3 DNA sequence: TGTGCCAGCAGCCAACAATTGGACAGGAGGGGTTGGGAGACCCAGTACTTC.

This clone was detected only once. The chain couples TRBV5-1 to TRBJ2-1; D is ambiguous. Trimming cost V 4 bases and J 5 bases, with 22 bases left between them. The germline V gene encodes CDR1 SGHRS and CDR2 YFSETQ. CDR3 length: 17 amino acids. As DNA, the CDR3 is TGCGCCAGCAGCCCAGGAAGGGCGCACCTCCTCGACAATGAGCAGTTCTTC. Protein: CASSPGRAHLLDNEQFF.

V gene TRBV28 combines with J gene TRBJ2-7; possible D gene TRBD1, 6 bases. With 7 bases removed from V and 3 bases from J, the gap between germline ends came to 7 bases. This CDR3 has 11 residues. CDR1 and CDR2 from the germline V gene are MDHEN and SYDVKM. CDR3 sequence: CASKGGYEQYF. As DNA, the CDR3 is TGTGCCAGCAAAGGGGGCTACGAGCAGTACTTC.

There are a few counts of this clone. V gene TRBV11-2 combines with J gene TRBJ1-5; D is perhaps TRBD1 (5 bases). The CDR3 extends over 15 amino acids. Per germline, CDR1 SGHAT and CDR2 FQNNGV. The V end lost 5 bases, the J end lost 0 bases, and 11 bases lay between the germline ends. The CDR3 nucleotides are TGTGCCAGCAGCCCAGGGACTTTTAGCAATCAGCCCCAGCATTTT. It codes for CASSPGTFSNQPQHF.

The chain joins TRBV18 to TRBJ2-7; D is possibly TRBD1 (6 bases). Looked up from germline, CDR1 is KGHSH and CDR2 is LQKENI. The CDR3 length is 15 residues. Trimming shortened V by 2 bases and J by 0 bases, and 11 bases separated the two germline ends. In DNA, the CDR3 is TGTGCCAGCTCACCAAGGACAGACAGCTCCTACGAGCAGTACTTC. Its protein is CASSPRTDSSYEQYF.

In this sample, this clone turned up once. In DNA form, the CDR3 reads TGTGCCAGCAGCGAACTAGCGTTTGGCACAGATACGCAGTATTTT. Its translation: CASSELAFGTDTQYF. V and J are TRBV6-4 and TRBJ2-3; 7 bases fit TRBD2. The CDR3 consists of 15 residues. The germline V gene has CDR1 MRHNA and CDR2 SNTAGT. Losses at the gene ends were 6 bases for V and 1 base for J; bases not matched to a gene: 7.

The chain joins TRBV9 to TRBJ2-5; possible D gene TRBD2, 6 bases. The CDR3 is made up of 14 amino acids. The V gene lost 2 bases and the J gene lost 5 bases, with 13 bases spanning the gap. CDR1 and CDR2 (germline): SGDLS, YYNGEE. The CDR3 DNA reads TGTGCCAGCAGCGTTTGGGGAGGATCGGAGACCCAGTACTTC. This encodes CASSVWGGSETQYF.

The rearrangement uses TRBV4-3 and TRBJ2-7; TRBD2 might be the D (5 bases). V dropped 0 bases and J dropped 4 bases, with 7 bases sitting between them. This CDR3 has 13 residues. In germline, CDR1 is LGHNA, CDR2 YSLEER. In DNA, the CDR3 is TGCGCCAGCAGCCAAGAAGGACTTTACGAGCAGTACTTC. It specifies CASSQEGLYEQYF.

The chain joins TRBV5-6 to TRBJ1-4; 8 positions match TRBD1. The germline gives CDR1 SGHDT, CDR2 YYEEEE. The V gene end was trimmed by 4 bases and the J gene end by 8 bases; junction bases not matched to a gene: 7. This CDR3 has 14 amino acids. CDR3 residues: CASSPTGVREKLFF. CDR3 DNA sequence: TGTGCCAGCAGCCCGACAGGGGTTAGGGAAAAACTGTTTTTT.

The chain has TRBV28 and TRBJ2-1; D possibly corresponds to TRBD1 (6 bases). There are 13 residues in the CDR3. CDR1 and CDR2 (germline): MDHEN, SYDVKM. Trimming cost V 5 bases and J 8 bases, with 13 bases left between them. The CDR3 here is CASSPTGTHEQFF. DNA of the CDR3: TGTGCCAGCAGTCCCACAGGGACCCATGAGCAGTTCTTC.

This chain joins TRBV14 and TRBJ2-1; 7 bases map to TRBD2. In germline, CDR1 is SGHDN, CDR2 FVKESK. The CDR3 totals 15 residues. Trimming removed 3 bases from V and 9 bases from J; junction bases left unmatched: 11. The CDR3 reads CASSHSGVIGVEQFF. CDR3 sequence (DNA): TGTGCCAGCAGCCACAGCGGGGTCATCGGGGTTGAGCAGTTCTTC.

CDR3 sequence: CASSESTSGMRDTQYF. The CDR3, as DNA: TGCGCCAGCAGTGAGTCAACTAGCGGGATGAGGGATACGCAGTATTTT. The chain combines TRBV10-2 with TRBJ2-3; 10 nucleotides match TRBD2. V gave up 0 bases and J gave up 6 bases; unmatched junction bases: 6. CDR1 is WSHSY, CDR2 SAAADI, per germline. This CDR3 region has 16 residues.

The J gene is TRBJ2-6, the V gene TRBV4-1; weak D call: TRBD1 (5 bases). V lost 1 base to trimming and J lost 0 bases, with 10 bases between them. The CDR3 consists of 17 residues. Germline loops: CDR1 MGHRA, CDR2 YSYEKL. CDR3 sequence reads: CASSQGPQGSGANVLTF. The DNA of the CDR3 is TGCGCCAGCAGCCAAGGACCCCAGGGCTCTGGGGCCAACGTCCTGACTTTC.